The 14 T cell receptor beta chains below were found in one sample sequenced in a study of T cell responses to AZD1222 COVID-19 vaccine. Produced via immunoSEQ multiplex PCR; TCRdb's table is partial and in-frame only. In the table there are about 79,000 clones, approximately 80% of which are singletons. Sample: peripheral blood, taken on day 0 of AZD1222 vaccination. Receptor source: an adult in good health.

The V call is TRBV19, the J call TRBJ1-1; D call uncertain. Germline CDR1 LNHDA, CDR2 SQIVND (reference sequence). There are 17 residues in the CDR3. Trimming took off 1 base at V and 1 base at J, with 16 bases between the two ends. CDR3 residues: CASSIVTSPGRNTEAFF. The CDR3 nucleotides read TGTGCCAGTAGTATAGTGACCAGCCCCGGTAGGAACACTGAAGCTTTCTTT.

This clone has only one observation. In nucleotides, the CDR3 is TGTGCCAGCAGTGCCGCGGGGGGGCGCAGCAATCAGCCCCAGCATTTT. Protein: CASSAAGGRSNQPQHF. The chain recombines TRBV6-1 with TRBJ1-5, with D possibly being TRBD1 (6 bases). The CDR3 is 16 amino acids. The V and J ends lost 4 bases and 1 base respectively, with 14 bases between them. Germline CDR1 and CDR2: MNHNS and SASEGT.

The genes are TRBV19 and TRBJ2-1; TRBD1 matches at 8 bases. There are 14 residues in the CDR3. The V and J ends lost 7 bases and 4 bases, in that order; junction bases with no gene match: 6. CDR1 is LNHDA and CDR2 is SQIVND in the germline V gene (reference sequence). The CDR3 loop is CASKPGQEYNEQFF. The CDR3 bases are TGTGCCAGTAAACCGGGACAGGAATACAATGAGCAGTTCTTC.

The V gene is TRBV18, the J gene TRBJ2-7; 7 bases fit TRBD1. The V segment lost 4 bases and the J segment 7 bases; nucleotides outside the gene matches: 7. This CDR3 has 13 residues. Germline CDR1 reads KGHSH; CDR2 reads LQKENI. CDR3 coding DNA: TGTGCCAGCTCACACGACAGGGATGGAGAGCAGTACTTC. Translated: CASSHDRDGEQYF.

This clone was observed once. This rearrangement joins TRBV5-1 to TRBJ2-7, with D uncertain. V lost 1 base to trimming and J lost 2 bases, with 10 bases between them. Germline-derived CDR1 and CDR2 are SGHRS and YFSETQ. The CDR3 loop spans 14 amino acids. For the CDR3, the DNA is TGCGCCAGCAGCTTGCGGGCAGAGACCTACGAGCAGTACTTC. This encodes CASSLRAETYEQYF.

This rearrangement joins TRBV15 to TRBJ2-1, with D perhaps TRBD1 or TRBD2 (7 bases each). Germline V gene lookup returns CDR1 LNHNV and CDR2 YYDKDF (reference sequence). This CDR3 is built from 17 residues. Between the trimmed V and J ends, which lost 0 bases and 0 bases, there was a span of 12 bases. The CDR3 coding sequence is TGTGCCACCAGCAGAGACAGGGGGGGGACCTCCTACAATGAGCAGTTCTTC. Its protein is CATSRDRGGTSYNEQFF.

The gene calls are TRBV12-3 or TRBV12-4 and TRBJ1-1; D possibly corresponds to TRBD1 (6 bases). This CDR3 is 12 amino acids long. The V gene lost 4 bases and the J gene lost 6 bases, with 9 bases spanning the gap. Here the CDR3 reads CASSYRVSEAFF. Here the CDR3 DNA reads TGTGCCAGCAGTTACAGGGTCTCTGAAGCTTTCTTT.

DNA of the CDR3: TGCACCAGCAGCCAAGAGTTTCCAGGGGGCTACGAGCAGTACTTC. Translating it yields CTSSQEFPGGYEQYF. This chain uses TRBV1 with TRBJ2-7; the table's TRBD1 call for D was not verified on the DNA. TRBV1 is deemed a pseudogene. The CDR3 length is 15 residues.

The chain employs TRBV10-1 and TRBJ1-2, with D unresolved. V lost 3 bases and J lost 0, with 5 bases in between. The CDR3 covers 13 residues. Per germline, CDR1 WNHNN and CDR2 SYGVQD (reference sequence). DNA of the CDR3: TGCGCCAGCAGTGAAACGCCTAACTATGGCTACACCTTC. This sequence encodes CASSETPNYGYTF.

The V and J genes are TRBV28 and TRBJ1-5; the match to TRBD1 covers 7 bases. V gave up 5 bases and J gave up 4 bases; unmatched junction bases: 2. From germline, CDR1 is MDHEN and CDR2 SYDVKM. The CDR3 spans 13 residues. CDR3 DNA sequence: TGTGCCAGCAGTACAGGGGCAAATCAGCCCCAGCATTTT. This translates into CASSTGANQPQHF.

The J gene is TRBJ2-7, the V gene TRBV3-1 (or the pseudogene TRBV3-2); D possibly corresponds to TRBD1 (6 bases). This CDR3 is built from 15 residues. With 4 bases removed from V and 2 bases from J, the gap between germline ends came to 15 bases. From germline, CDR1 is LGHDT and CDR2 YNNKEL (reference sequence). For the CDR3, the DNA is TGTGCCAGCAGCCCAAGGACAGATCGGGCCTACGAGCAGTACTTC. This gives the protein CASSPRTDRAYEQYF.

CDR3 sequence reads: CASSQGQGAGYNEQFF. The CDR3 DNA reads as TGTGCCAGCTCACAGGGACAGGGGGCGGGATACAATGAGCAGTTCTTC. V usage is TRBV18 and J usage is TRBJ2-1, with 12 bases aligning to TRBD1. Germline CDR1 is KGHSH and CDR2 is LQKENI. Losses at the gene ends were 4 bases for V and 4 bases for J; bases not matched to a gene: 5. This CDR3 region has 16 residues.

In DNA, the CDR3 is TGTGCCAGTAGTGTTAGCGGGAGAGACATTCAGTACTTC. Amino acids: CASSVSGRDIQYF. The chain links TRBV19 to TRBJ2-4; TRBD2 matches 9 bases. Germline V gene lookup returns CDR1 LNHDA and CDR2 SQIVND (reference sequence). The CDR3 runs 13 residues. V lost 5 bases to trimming and J lost 8 bases; unmatched junction nucleotides: 4.

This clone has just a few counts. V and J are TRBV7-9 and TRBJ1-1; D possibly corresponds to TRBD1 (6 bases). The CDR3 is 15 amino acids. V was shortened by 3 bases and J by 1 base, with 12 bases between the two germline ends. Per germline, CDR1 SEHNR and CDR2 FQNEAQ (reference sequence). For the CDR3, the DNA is TGTGCCAGCAGCTTCGTGGCAGGGGAGAACACTGAAGCTTTCTTT. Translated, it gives CASSFVAGENTEAFF.